A single sample is the source of the 25 T cell receptor beta chains below, sequenced in a study of early T cells in non-severe SARS-CoV-2 infection. MiXCR, run by TCRdb on the 5' RACE reads, gives a single entry per CDR3 protein. Here the sample spans over 80,000 distinct CDR3 sequences, about 14% being singletons. Material: whole blood. These receptor sequences come from an adult who was a healthcare worker with PCR-confirmed SARS-CoV-2 infection or an uninfected control (not recorded which).

The chain joins TRBV5-1 to TRBJ2-5; D ambiguous. V was pared by 0 bases and J by 4 bases, with 7 bases between. The CDR3 loop spans 13 amino acids. The germline V gene has CDR1 SGHRS and CDR2 YFSETQ. Here the CDR3 DNA reads TGCGCCAGCAGCTTGGCACTTCTAGAGACCCAGTACTTC. It encodes CASSLALLETQYF.

The chain couples TRBV2 to TRBJ1-5; D is unclear. CDR1 and CDR2 (germline): SNHLY, FYNNEI. V was trimmed by 5 bases and J by 7 bases, leaving 9 bases between them. This CDR3 contains 12 residues. The CDR3: CASSPPEQPQHF. The CDR3 DNA sequence: TGTGCCAGCAGTCCGCCGGAGCAGCCCCAGCATTTT.

This chain uses TRBV7-2 with TRBJ1-3; D possibly corresponds to TRBD1 (5 bases). V gave up 5 bases and J gave up 8 bases, with 25 bases separating them. Germline CDR1 SGHTA, CDR2 FQGNSA. The CDR3 contains 17 residues. CDR3 sequence (DNA): TGTGCCAGCAGCCGGAACCCCGGGACTACTTTAGGGGACACCATATATTTT. This codes for CASSRNPGTTLGDTIYF. Based on the CDR3 plus reference TRBV7-2 and TRBJ1-3, the full variable domain is GAGVSQSPSNKVTEKGKDVELRCDPISGHTALYWYRQSLGQGLEFLIYFQGNSAPDKSGLPSDRFSAERTGGSVSTLTIQRTQQEDSAVYLCASSRNPGTTLGDTIYFGEGSWLTVV.

This clonotype turned up a few times. The chain combines TRBV6-1 with TRBJ2-4, with D unresolved. V lost 6 bases and J 2 bases, leaving 11 bases between the germline ends. The CDR3 loop spans 14 amino acids. Germline V gene lookup returns CDR1 MNHNS and CDR2 SASEGT. The CDR3 here is CASSDIHTKNIQYF. The CDR3 DNA is TGTGCCAGCAGCGATATCCACACCAAAAACATTCAGTACTTC.

The rearrangement joins TRBV20-1 to TRBJ2-7; 10 positions agree with TRBD1. This CDR3 spans 15 amino acids. V lost 3 bases and J lost 0; bases outside the gene matches: 5. Germline CDR1 is DFQATT and CDR2 is SNEGSKA (reference sequence). The CDR3, as DNA: TGCAGTGCTAGCCCGGGACAGGGGATCTCCTACGAGCAGTACTTC. Amino acids: CSASPGQGISYEQYF.

This clonotype was seen a handful of times. The chain carries TRBV5-6 and TRBJ2-7; perhaps D is TRBD1 or TRBD2 (5 bases each). Trimming removed 4 bases from V and 2 bases from J, with 13 bases in between. The CDR3 loop spans 14 amino acids. Germline CDR1 is SGHDT and CDR2 is YYEEEE. The CDR3 here is CASSQGRTPYEQYF. The CDR3 coding sequence is TGTGCCAGCAGCCAGGGACGGACGCCCTACGAGCAGTACTTC.

This sequence joins TRBV10-3 and TRBJ2-7; maybe TRBD1 (6 bases). Germline CDR1 is ENHRY and CDR2 is SYGVKD. The CDR3 totals 15 residues. V was trimmed by 8 bases and J by 2 bases, leaving 19 bases between them. The DNA for the CDR3 is TGTGCCATCGCTGCGGACAGAAACAAACCCTACGAGCAGTACTTC. Translating it yields CAIAADRNKPYEQYF.

Turning to this clonotype: At one end, the junction sequence differs from germline, possibly due to a read error. This chain links TRBV20-1 with TRBJ1-2; D is uncertain. Looked up from germline, CDR1 is DFQATT and CDR2 is SNEGSKA (reference sequence). This CDR3 is 10 amino acids long. The CDR3 coding sequence is TGCAGCGCTAGCACCGGGCCCTACACCTTC. It is translated as CSASTGPYTF.

This clonotype has a handful of counts. This chain joins TRBV7-2 and TRBJ1-5; 7 bases map to TRBD1. Germline V gene sequence: CDR1 SGHTA, CDR2 FQGNSA. The CDR3 covers 15 residues. J lost 2 bases, V lost 5 bases, and 6 bases had no gene match. The CDR3 is CASSRGGEGNQPQHF. The CDR3 DNA follows: TGTGCCAGCAGCCGAGGGGGCGAGGGCAATCAGCCCCAGCATTTT.

This clonotype has more than one count but fewer than ten. The chain joins TRBV20-1 to TRBJ1-1; unclear D gene. The V gene lost 1 base and the J gene lost 2 bases, with 11 bases spanning the gap. Germline V gene sequence: CDR1 DFQATT, CDR2 SNEGSKA (reference sequence). The CDR3 covers 14 residues. The DNA of the CDR3 is TGCAGTGCTAGAGGGCAGAGGCTTAACACTGAAGCTTTCTTT. This gives the protein CSARGQRLNTEAFF.

This clonotype was seen only a few times. The chain has TRBV6-2 or TRBV6-3 and TRBJ2-5; TRBD2 aligns across 9 bases. From germline, CDR1 is MNHEY and CDR2 SVGEGT. The V and J ends lost 5 bases and 3 bases, in that order; junction bases with no gene match: 13. CDR3 length equals 17 residues. The CDR3 DNA reads TGTGCCAGCAGTACCGCTCGACCTCTAGCGGGGAAAGAGACCCAGTACTTC. Residues: CASSTARPLAGKETQYF.

The chain is built from TRBV3-1 and TRBJ1-1; D unresolved. Germline-derived CDR1 and CDR2 are LGHDT and YNNKEL (reference sequence). The V end was cut by 4 bases, the J end by 1 base, with 13 bases between. The CDR3 extends over 15 amino acids. The CDR3 DNA reads TGTGCCAGCAGCCGCCGACCCCGGCAGAACACTGAAGCTTTCTTT. Protein product: CASSRRPRQNTEAFF.

This clonotype has only a few counts. The genes are TRBV12-3 or TRBV12-4 and TRBJ1-6; weak D call: TRBD1 (5 bases). Trimming took off 8 bases at V and 7 bases at J, with 15 bases between the two ends. The CDR3 extends over 14 amino acids. The CDR3 sequence is CASGARGTNSPLHF. CDR3 in DNA: TGTGCCAGCGGGGCGAGGGGCACGAATTCACCCCTCCACTTT.

This clonotype was counted a few times. The genes are TRBV5-1 and TRBJ2-2; possibly TRBD2 for D (6 bases). Germline CDR1 SGHRS, CDR2 YFSETQ. This CDR3 spans 16 amino acids. Between the trimmed V and J ends, which lost 5 bases and 1 base, there was a span of 15 bases. The CDR3 protein is CASSRIQGLNTGELFF. CDR3 sequence (DNA): TGCGCCAGCAGTCGCATCCAGGGACTGAACACCGGGGAGCTGTTTTTT.

This clonotype has a handful of counts. The chain links TRBV20-1 to TRBJ1-5, with 10 bases fitting TRBD1. The CDR3 runs 13 residues. The trim removed 6 bases at V and 6 bases at J, leaving 5 bases unmatched. CDR1 is DFQATT and CDR2 is SNEGSKA in the germline V gene (reference sequence). CDR3 nucleotide sequence: TGCAGTGCGACAGACAGGGGGCGTCAGCCCCAGCATTTT. Protein product: CSATDRGRQPQHF.

This clonotype came up a few times. The chain couples TRBV5-8 to TRBJ2-1, with D hard to call. V was shortened by 0 bases and J by 15 bases, with 10 bases between the two germline ends. The V gene's germline CDR1 is SGHTS and CDR2 YDEGEE. The CDR3 has 11 residues. The CDR3 loop reads CASSLVIRWFF. In DNA, the CDR3 is TGTGCCAGCAGCTTGGTCATAAGGTGGTTCTTC.

V is TRBV4-2 and J is TRBJ2-1, with 10 bases that match TRBD1. V lost 2 bases and J lost 10; bases outside the gene matches: 8. This CDR3 is 15 amino acids long. Germline V gene lookup returns CDR1 LGHNA and CDR2 YNFKEQ. The CDR3 is CASSQPWTGGAEQFF. CDR3 DNA sequence: TGTGCCAGCAGCCAACCCTGGACAGGGGGGGCCGAGCAGTTCTTC.

This clonotype appeared a few times. The chain is built from TRBV4-2 and TRBJ1-2, with 7 positions matching TRBD1. Per germline, CDR1 LGHNA and CDR2 YNFKEQ. Unmatched junction bases numbered 13, after V lost 8 bases and J lost 4 bases. The CDR3 spans 15 residues. The CDR3 sequence is CASATGIQTLYGYTF. The CDR3 DNA sequence: TGTGCCAGCGCGACAGGGATCCAAACACTCTATGGCTACACCTTC.

This clonotype was counted only a few times. The chain employs TRBV20-1 and TRBJ2-1; a possible D gene is TRBD2 (6 bases). Between the trimmed V and J ends, which lost 3 bases and 0 bases, there was a span of 18 bases. This CDR3 has 17 amino acids. CDR1 is DFQATT, CDR2 SNEGSKA, per germline (reference sequence). CDR3 bases: TGCAGTGCTAGTTCGGGAGCCCACTCCTTCTCCTACAATGAGCAGTTCTTC. This translates into CSASSGAHSFSYNEQFF.

The rearrangement links TRBV12-3 or TRBV12-4 to TRBJ2-2; TRBD1 or TRBD2 may be the D gene (5 bases each). V was trimmed by 5 bases and J by 3 bases, leaving 19 bases between them. The CDR3 consists of 17 residues. The CDR3 is CASSALKGPLHTGELFF. The CDR3 bases are TGTGCCAGCAGTGCATTAAAGGGACCGCTGCACACCGGGGAGCTGTTTTTT.

Sample share makes this clonotype medium-sized. The V gene is TRBV11-2, the J gene TRBJ2-3; unclear D gene. The V end was cut by 5 bases, the J end by 3 bases, with 15 bases between. This CDR3 contains 15 residues. Germline V lookup: CDR1 SGHAT, CDR2 FQNNGV. Written as DNA, the CDR3 is TGTGCCAGCAGCCTACGTCACGCCAGGACAGATACGCAGTATTTT. Translation: CASSLRHARTDTQYF.

The table lists this clonotype with a few counts. The genes are TRBV20-1 and TRBJ2-1; TRBD1 aligns across 7 bases. Germline CDR1 is DFQATT and CDR2 is SNEGSKA (reference sequence). V lost 3 bases to trimming and J lost 3 bases; unmatched junction nucleotides: 5. This CDR3 has 14 residues. The CDR3 region has the DNA TGCAGTGCTAGCCAGACAGGGATCTACAATGAGCAGTTCTTC. This encodes CSASQTGIYNEQFF.

This clonotype turned up a few times. The junction shows a germline mismatch at one end, possibly a read error. The V call is TRBV5-1, the J call TRBJ2-5; 8 bases align to TRBD2. Per germline, CDR1 SGHRS and CDR2 YFSETQ. CDR3 size: 15 residues. The CDR3 DNA follows: TGCGCCAGCAGCTTGGACGGGGGGGTCCAAGGGACCCAGTACTTC. Translation: CASSLDGGVQGTQYF.

The rearrangement links TRBV11-2 to TRBJ2-7; 7 bases are a match to TRBD1. V lost 5 bases and J lost 2; bases outside the gene matches: 9. Germline loops: CDR1 SGHAT, CDR2 FQNNGV. The CDR3 has 15 amino acids. The CDR3: CASSPPGTAPYEQYF. The CDR3 region has the DNA TGTGCCAGCAGCCCGCCCGGGACAGCTCCCTACGAGCAGTACTTC.

This clonotype showed up just a few times. The chain uses TRBV19 and TRBJ2-7; D call uncertain. Germline loops: CDR1 LNHDA, CDR2 SQIVND (reference sequence). The ends were cut back, 3 bases at V and 1 base at J, with 10 bases in the middle. The CDR3 length is 14 residues. The DNA of the CDR3 is TGTGCCAGTAGTATGATAGGGAATTCCTACGAGCAGTACTTC. It yields the protein CASSMIGNSYEQYF.